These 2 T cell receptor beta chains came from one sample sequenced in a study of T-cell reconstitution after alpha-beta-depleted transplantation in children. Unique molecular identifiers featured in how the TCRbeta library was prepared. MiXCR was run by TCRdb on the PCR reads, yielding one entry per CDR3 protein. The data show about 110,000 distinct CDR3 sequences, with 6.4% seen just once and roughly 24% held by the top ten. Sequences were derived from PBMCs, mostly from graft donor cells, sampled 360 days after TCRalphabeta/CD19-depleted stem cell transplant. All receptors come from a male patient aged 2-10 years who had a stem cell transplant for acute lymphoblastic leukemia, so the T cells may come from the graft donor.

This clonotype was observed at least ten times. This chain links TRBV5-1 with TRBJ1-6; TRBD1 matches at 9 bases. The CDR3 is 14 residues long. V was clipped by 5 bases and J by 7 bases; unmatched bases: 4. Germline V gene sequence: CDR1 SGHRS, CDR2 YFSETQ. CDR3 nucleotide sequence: TGCGCCAGCAGGGGGACAGGGAGGAATTCACCCCTCCACTTT. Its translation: CASRGTGRNSPLHF.

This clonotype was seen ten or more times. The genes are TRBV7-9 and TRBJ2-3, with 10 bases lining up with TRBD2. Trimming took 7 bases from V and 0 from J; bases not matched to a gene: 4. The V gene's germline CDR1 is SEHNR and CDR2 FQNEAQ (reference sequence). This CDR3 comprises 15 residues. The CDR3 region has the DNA TGTGCCAGCATCACTAGCGGGGCTAGCACAGATACGCAGTATTTT. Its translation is CASITSGASTDTQYF.